The 20 T cell receptor beta chains reported below all come from one sample, sequenced in a study of T cell responses to AZD1222 COVID-19 vaccine. Data came from immunoSEQ multiplex PCR; TCRdb stores just in-frame clones and leaves some out. This table has about 120,000 clones, less than 90% appearing once. Sequenced here: peripheral blood, sampled on day 0 of AZD1222 vaccination. These receptors were taken from an adult in good health.

V and J are TRBV19 and TRBJ1-5; D remains unclear. The CDR3 runs to 14 residues. The germline gives CDR1 LNHDA, CDR2 SQIVND (reference sequence). Deletions cut 1 base from V and 5 bases from J, with 9 bases between. The CDR3 sequence: CASSIVGRDQPQHF. The CDR3 DNA reads as TGTGCCAGTAGTATAGTAGGGAGGGATCAGCCCCAGCATTTT. The full variable domain, in which reference TRBV19 and TRBJ1-5 provide the parts outside the CDR3, is DGGITQSPKYLFRKEGQNVTLSCEQNLNHDAMYWYRQDPGQGLRLIYYSQIVNDFQKGDIAEGYSVSREKKESFPLTVTSAQKNPTAFYLCASSIVGRDQPQHFGDGTRLSIL.

Concerning this clone: Additional DNA sequences in this sample encode the identical CDR3. The chain combines TRBV27 with TRBJ1-1, with a weak D call TRBD1 (6 bases). V was shortened by 6 bases and J by 0 bases, with 11 bases between the two germline ends. There are 14 residues in the CDR3. Germline CDR1 reads MNHEY; CDR2 reads SMNVEV (reference sequence). In DNA form, the CDR3 reads TGTGCCAGCAGCCGAGGACAGATGAACACTGAAGCTTTCTTT. It specifies CASSRGQMNTEAFF.

This clone was seen more than once but under ten times. The DNA of the CDR3 is TGCGCCAGCAGCTTGGGAGAGTACGAGCAGTACTTC. It specifies CASSLGEYEQYF. The J gene is TRBJ2-7, the V gene TRBV5-1, with D hard to call. The CDR3 runs 12 residues. V was cut by 0 bases and J by 4 bases, with 5 bases left in between. CDR1 is SGHRS and CDR2 is YFSETQ in the germline V gene. Filled out from reference TRBV5-1 and TRBJ2-7, the complete variable domain reads KAGVTQTPRYLIKTRGQQVTLSCSPISGHRSVSWYQQTPGQGLQFLFEYFSETQRNKGNFPGRFSGRQFSNSRSEMNVSTLELGDSALYLCASSLGEYEQYFGPGTRLTVT.

The chain combines TRBV28 with TRBJ1-5; D is uncertain. The germline V and J ends were trimmed by 2 bases and 3 bases, with 8 bases remaining between them. In germline, CDR1 is MDHEN, CDR2 SYDVKM. The CDR3 is 14 residues long. CDR3 loop: CASSLGLNNQPQHF. DNA for the CDR3: TGTGCCAGCAGTTTAGGTCTAAACAATCAGCCCCAGCATTTT.

This sequence joins TRBV2 and TRBJ1-5; a possible D gene is TRBD1 (5 bases). The CDR3 extends over 15 amino acids. Per germline, CDR1 SNHLY and CDR2 FYNNEI. The V end lost 4 bases, the J end lost 2 bases, and 12 bases lay between the germline ends. This chain's CDR3 is CASSGQGLRNQPQHF. CDR3 bases: TGTGCCAGCAGTGGGCAGGGTCTCCGCAATCAGCCCCAGCATTTT. Full variable domain (rest looked up from reference TRBV2 and TRBJ1-5): EPEVTQTPSHQVTQMGQEVILRCVPISNHLYFYWYRQILGQKVEFLVSFYNNEISEKSEIFDDQFSVERPDGSNFTLKIRSTKLEDSAMYFCASSGQGLRNQPQHFGDGTRLSIL.

J is TRBJ2-3 and V is TRBV14; D perhaps matches TRBD1 (5 bases). CDR3 length: 15 amino acids. V shed 4 bases and J shed 0 bases, with 11 bases lying between them. Germline V CDR1 and CDR2: SGHDN, FVKESK. CDR3 sequence: CASSPRTKSTDTQYF. The CDR3 nucleotides read TGTGCCAGCAGCCCTCGGACAAAAAGCACAGATACGCAGTATTTT.

The chain carries TRBV10-3 and TRBJ2-7; D gene uncertain. This CDR3 has 14 amino acids. Germline assignment: CDR1 ENHRY and CDR2 SYGVKD. V was pared by 2 bases and J by 3 bases, with 11 bases between. The CDR3 sequence is CAISEQELHYEQYF. The CDR3, as DNA: TGTGCCATCAGTGAGCAGGAACTACACTACGAGCAGTACTTC.

The V call is TRBV19, the J call TRBJ2-7; D not certain. The CDR3 is 11 amino acids. The V and J ends lost 9 bases and 2 bases respectively, with 8 bases between them. Germline CDR1 reads LNHDA; CDR2 reads SQIVND (reference sequence). The CDR3 DNA sequence: TGTGCCAGACCTCCCCCCTACGAGCAGTACTTC. Translating it yields CARPPPYEQYF.

The V gene is TRBV7-9, the J gene TRBJ2-2; D is perhaps TRBD2 (5 bases). In germline, CDR1 is SEHNR, CDR2 FQNEAQ (reference sequence). Trimming removed 4 bases from V and 8 bases from J, with 20 bases in between. The CDR3 contains 16 residues. CDR3 region: CASSSIRDSWGGELFF. CDR3 coding DNA: TGTGCCAGCAGCTCAATCCGGGATTCTTGGGGAGGGGAGCTGTTTTTT. The variable domain in full, with the rest retrieved from reference TRBV7-9 and TRBJ2-2, is DTGVSQNPRHKITKRGQNVTFRCDPISEHNRLYWYRQTLGQGPEFLTYFQNEAQLEKSRLLSDRFSAERPKGSFSTLEIQRTEQGDSAMYLCASSSIRDSWGGELFFGEGSRLTVL.

The chain employs TRBV3-1 (or the pseudogene TRBV3-2) and TRBJ1-2, with unresolved D. CDR3 size: 14 residues. V was clipped by 1 base and J by 4 bases, with 10 bases between them. The V gene's germline CDR1 is LGHDT and CDR2 YNNKEL (reference sequence). The DNA for the CDR3 is TGTGCCAGCAGCCAAGTCGCGGGGAGCTATGGCTACACCTTC. Protein product: CASSQVAGSYGYTF.

V gene TRBV10-3 combines with J gene TRBJ2-7, with a possible D match to TRBD2 (6 bases). Germline assignment: CDR1 ENHRY and CDR2 SYGVKD. This CDR3 has 12 amino acids. The V end was cut by 11 bases, the J end by 7 bases, with 18 bases between. The CDR3 DNA sequence: TGTGCCCCACGAGGAGGGGTTCGGGAGCAGTACTTC. This gives the protein CAPRGGVREQYF.

This chain joins TRBV27 and TRBJ2-1; maybe TRBD2 (5 bases). Germline V lookup: CDR1 MNHEY, CDR2 SMNVEV (reference sequence). The V end lost 3 bases, the J end lost 7 bases, and 10 bases lay between the germline ends. CDR3 size: 13 residues. Written as DNA, the CDR3 is TGTGCCAGCAGTTTGGGTTGGAGGAATGAGCAGTTCTTC. Translating gives CASSLGWRNEQFF.

CDR3 sequence: CASSLGQNTEAFF. The CDR3 DNA sequence: TGTGCCAGCAGCTTGGGACAGAACACTGAAGCTTTCTTT. The V gene is TRBV7-3, the J gene TRBJ1-1; maybe TRBD1 (6 bases). The V gene's germline CDR1 is SGHTA and CDR2 FQGTGA. Between the trimmed V and J ends, which lost 3 bases and 1 base, there was a span of 6 bases. This CDR3 is 13 amino acids long. The full variable domain, in which reference TRBV7-3 and TRBJ1-1 provide the parts outside the CDR3, is GAGVSQTPSNKVTEKGKYVELRCDPISGHTALYWYRQSLGQGPEFLIYFQGTGAADDSGLPNDRFFAVRPEGSVSTLKIQRTERGDSAVYLCASSLGQNTEAFFGQGTRLTVV.

The rearrangement uses TRBV5-1 and TRBJ1-6; 10 bases map to TRBD1. The CDR3 is 19 amino acids. Germline V gene data show CDR1 as SGHRS and CDR2 as YFSETQ. Losses at the gene ends were 0 bases for V and 4 bases for J; bases not matched to a gene: 10. This chain's CDR3 is CASSLVGTGVSGYNSPLHF. CDR3 bases: TGCGCCAGCAGCTTGGTCGGGACAGGGGTATCCGGATATAATTCACCCCTCCACTTT.

The chain couples TRBV9 to TRBJ2-5, with TRBD1 matching 8 bases. CDR1 SGDLS and CDR2 YYNGEE come from the germline V gene. Trimming removed 3 bases from V and 4 bases from J; junction bases left unmatched: 11. There are 16 residues in the CDR3. In nucleotides, the CDR3 is TGTGCCAGCAGCGGCGCTGACAGGGGATTCCGAGAGACCCAGTACTTC. Protein: CASSGADRGFRETQYF.

In its sample, this clone was seen a few times. V usage is TRBV29-1 and J usage is TRBJ1-1, with D possibly being TRBD1 (5 bases). CDR1 and CDR2 from the germline V gene are SQVTM and ANQGSEA. The V end was cut by 6 bases, the J end by 4 bases, with 18 bases between. The CDR3 has 14 residues. CDR3 loop: CSVSKGAGVTEAFF. In DNA, the CDR3 is TGCAGCGTCTCGAAAGGGGCTGGTGTCACTGAAGCTTTCTTT. Complete variable domain (other parts from reference TRBV29-1 and TRBJ1-1): SAVISQKPSRDICQRGTSLTIQCQVDSQVTMMFWYRQQPGQSLTLIATANQGSEATYESGFVIDKFPISRPNLTFSTLTVSNMSPEDSSIYLCSVSKGAGVTEAFFGQGTRLTVV.

The DNA for the CDR3 is TGTGCCAGCAGCCCTTCGGGGGGAGCGTTAATGAGAGAGACCCAGTACTTC. This codes for CASSPSGGALMRETQYF. V usage is TRBV9 and J usage is TRBJ2-5; the match to TRBD2 covers 7 bases. Germline CDR1 reads SGDLS; CDR2 reads YYNGEE. With V trimmed by 4 bases and J by 4 bases, 16 bases remained unmatched. The CDR3 length is 17 residues.

The gene calls are TRBV11-3 and TRBJ2-2; TRBD1 matches at 8 bases. This CDR3 has 14 amino acids. The trim removed 5 bases at V and 5 bases at J, leaving 4 bases unmatched. Germline V lookup: CDR1 SGHNT, CDR2 YENEEA. CDR3 coding DNA: TGTGCCAGCAGCCGACAGGGGAGTACCGGGGAGCTGTTTTTT. This translates into CASSRQGSTGELFF.

This clone was counted between two and nine times. CDR3 coding DNA: TGTGCCAGTACGGAGAGCTCCTACAATGAGCAGTTCTTC. Its translation: CASTESSYNEQFF. This rearrangement joins TRBV19 to TRBJ2-1; D gene unclear. The CDR3 is made up of 13 amino acids. CDR1 LNHDA and CDR2 SQIVND come from the germline V gene (reference sequence). The V gene lost 7 bases and the J gene lost 0 bases, with 7 bases spanning the gap.

The V call is TRBV7-3, the J call TRBJ2-1; unclear D gene. Germline loops: CDR1 SGHTA, CDR2 FQGTGA. The length of the CDR3 is 14 residues. V shed 4 bases and J shed 5 bases, with 12 bases lying between them. This CDR3 reads CASSSPKLNNEQFF. The CDR3 region has the DNA TGTGCCAGCAGCTCCCCGAAGTTAAACAATGAGCAGTTCTTC.